Here is one T cell receptor beta chain with its context. The repertoire was sequenced with immunoSEQ multiplex PCR; TCRdb's copy has only in-frame clones and lacks some. This sample has around 130,000 clones, with over 75% found just once. The sample comes from a study of blood T cell repertoires in COVID-19. CDR3 length equals 14 residues. V gave up 4 bases and J gave up 0 bases, with 8 bases separating them. The germline V gene encodes CDR1 SNHLY and CDR2 FYNNEI. This sequence was found in an older woman with acute or convalescent COVID-19. The sequenced sample consisted of peripheral blood. V gene TRBV2 combines with J gene TRBJ2-3; D is uncertain. The CDR3 region has the DNA TGTGCCAGCAGTGTGTCCAGTAGCACAGATACGCAGTATTTT. Residues: CASSVSSSTDTQYF. The entire variable domain, with the rest obtained from reference TRBV2 and TRBJ2-3, is as follows: EPEVTQTPSHQVTQMGQEVILRCVPISNHLYFYWYRQILGQKVEFLVSFYNNEISEKSEIFDDQFSVERPDGSNFTLKIRSTKLEDSAMYFCASSVSSSTDTQYFGPGTRLTVL.